These T cell receptor beta chains were read from a single sample in a study of OX40 agonist ivuxolimab in advanced cancers. The data were produced by immunoSEQ multiplex PCR, yet TCRdb's version contains in-frame clones alone and is incomplete. This sample has tens of thousands of clones; around nine tenths occur once, and the top ten carry around 0.29%. Sequenced material: CD4+ or CD8+ T cells sorted from blood, taken in a trial of the OX40 agonist ivuxolimab. The receptors here all came from an adult with an advanced solid tumor such as melanoma, head and neck, liver or kidney cancer. Both conserved end residues are part of each CDR3. A D gene is named only where the DNA matches it firmly. Size is stated for part of the rows, as once, few or many counts, or as a class when the clone is expanded.

D gene: NA; clone size: NA; J gene: TRBJ1-5; V gene: TRBV7-9; CDR3 DNA: TGTGCCAGCAGCTTAGCTACAGGGATGGGTCAGCCCCAGCATTTT; CDR3 protein: CASSLATGMGQPQHF
D gene: TRBD1; clone size: NA; J gene: TRBJ2-7; V gene: TRBV25-1; CDR3 DNA: TGTGCCAGCAGTGGCGATGGGGGACAGGGGACCTACGAGCAGTACTTC; CDR3 protein: CASSGDGGQGTYEQYF
D gene: TRBD1; clone size: NA; J gene: TRBJ1-5; V gene: TRBV13; CDR3 DNA: TGTGCCAGCAGCTTACTAGGGGGCATCCAGCATTTT; CDR3 protein: CASSLLGGIQHF
D gene: TRBD1; clone size: NA; J gene: TRBJ2-7; V gene: TRBV4-3; CDR3 DNA: TGCGCCAGCAGCCGCGAACATGTGGGACAGGGAGGCGAGCAGTACTTC; CDR3 protein: CASSREHVGQGGEQYF
D gene: TRBD1; clone size: once; J gene: TRBJ1-1; V gene: TRBV11-2; CDR3 DNA: TGTGCCAGCAACAGGGGAGGCGGCTCTGAAGCTTTCTTT; CDR3 protein: CASNRGGGSEAFF
D gene: NA; clone size: NA; J gene: TRBJ2-3; V gene: TRBV5-5; CDR3 DNA: TGTGCCAGCAGCTTCGAACCGCTCGGACATACGCAGTATTTT; CDR3 protein: CASSFEPLGHTQYF
D gene: NA; clone size: NA; J gene: TRBJ2-7; V gene: TRBV29-1; CDR3 DNA: TGCAGCGTTATGGTAACGGCCTACGAGCAGTACTTC; CDR3 protein: CSVMVTAYEQYF
D gene: NA; clone size: NA; J gene: TRBJ2-2; V gene: TRBV6-5; CDR3 DNA: TGTGCCAGCAGTTACGACAGGCCGAACACCGGGGAGCTGTTTTTT; CDR3 protein: CASSYDRPNTGELFF
D gene: TRBD2; clone size: few; J gene: TRBJ2-5; V gene: TRBV5-1; CDR3 DNA: TGCGCCAGCAGCTTATTGGCGGGGGGGCCCGCCGAGACCCAGTACTTC; CDR3 protein: CASSLLAGGPAETQYF
D gene: NA; clone size: NA; J gene: TRBJ2-7; V gene: TRBV19; CDR3 DNA: TGTGCCAGTAGTATTGGGGGTGACTACGAGCAGTACTTC; CDR3 protein: CASSIGGDYEQYF
D gene: TRBD1; clone size: NA; J gene: TRBJ1-3; V gene: TRBV5-1; CDR3 DNA: TGCGCCAGCAGCTATAGCGGACAGGGCTCTGGAAACACCATATATTTT; CDR3 protein: CASSYSGQGSGNTIYF
D gene: NA; clone size: NA; J gene: TRBJ2-5; V gene: TRBV12-5; CDR3 DNA: TGTGCTAGTGGTTTAGGGCAGGGCCAGGGGGAGACCCAGTACTTC; CDR3 protein: CASGLGQGQGETQYF
D gene: TRBD1; clone size: NA; J gene: TRBJ2-7; V gene: TRBV4-3; CDR3 DNA: TGCGCCAGCAGCCAAGAGGGACAGGGCTCCTACGAGCAGTACTTC; CDR3 protein: CASSQEGQGSYEQYF
D gene: NA; clone size: NA; J gene: TRBJ1-1; V gene: TRBV6-1; CDR3 DNA: TGTGCCAGCACCCAATTGGGGGGCTTGAACACTGAAGCTTTCTTT; CDR3 protein: CASTQLGGLNTEAFF
D gene: NA; clone size: NA; J gene: TRBJ1-5; V gene: TRBV2; CDR3 DNA: TGTGCCAGTAGCCTGGACAGTTTTAGCAATCAGCCCCAGCATTTT; CDR3 protein: CASSLDSFSNQPQHF
D gene: TRBD1; clone size: NA; J gene: TRBJ2-1; V gene: TRBV27; CDR3 DNA: TGTGCCAGCAGTTTGACAGGGTCGGGCTCCTACAATGAGCAGTTCTTC; CDR3 protein: CASSLTGSGSYNEQFF
D gene: TRBD1; clone size: NA; J gene: TRBJ2-3; V gene: TRBV7-2; CDR3 DNA: TGTGCCAGCAGCCCGCGACAGGGATGGTATATGGGAGATACGCAGTATTTT; CDR3 protein: CASSPRQGWYMGDTQYF
D gene: NA; clone size: NA; J gene: TRBJ2-1; V gene: TRBV11-2; CDR3 DNA: TGTGCCAGCAGCTTAGATGGGAGCTCCTACAATGAGCAGTTCTTC; CDR3 protein: CASSLDGSSYNEQFF
D gene: TRBD1; clone size: NA; J gene: TRBJ2-4; V gene: TRBV4-3; CDR3 DNA: TGCGCCAGCAGCCCCACAGGGGATGCCAAAAACATTCAGTACTTC; CDR3 protein: CASSPTGDAKNIQYF
D gene: NA; clone size: few; J gene: TRBJ1-1; V gene: TRBV4-1; CDR3 DNA: TGCGCCAGCAGCCAAGATCCAGGGTTAACTGAAGCTTTCTTT; CDR3 protein: CASSQDPGLTEAFF
D gene: NA; clone size: NA; J gene: TRBJ1-2; V gene: TRBV15; CDR3 DNA: TGTGCCACCAGCAGAGGGGGAGCTAACTATGGCTACACCTTC; CDR3 protein: CATSRGGANYGYTF
D gene: TRBD2; clone size: NA; J gene: TRBJ2-7; V gene: TRBV7-9; CDR3 DNA: TGTGCCAGCAGTTATAGCGGGGGGCCTTTCTACGAGCAGTACTTC; CDR3 protein: CASSYSGGPFYEQYF
D gene: TRBD1; clone size: NA; J gene: TRBJ1-5; V gene: TRBV7-9; CDR3 DNA: TGTGCCAGCAGCAGAACAGGGGGCAGGGAGCCCCAGCATTTT; CDR3 protein: CASSRTGGREPQHF
D gene: NA; clone size: NA; J gene: TRBJ1-2; V gene: TRBV5-8; CDR3 DNA: TGTGCCAGCAGCCGGGGGCAAGGCTATGGCTACACCTTC; CDR3 protein: CASSRGQGYGYTF
D gene: NA; clone size: once; J gene: TRBJ2-5; V gene: TRBV7-6; CDR3 DNA: TGTGCCAGCAGCTTAACCGGCAGGGTCTCGAAAGAGACCCAGTACTTC; CDR3 protein: CASSLTGRVSKETQYF
D gene: TRBD1; clone size: NA; J gene: TRBJ2-3; V gene: TRBV19; CDR3 DNA: TGTGCCAGTAGTCCGGGGGACAGGGGGCGAACAGGTACGCAGTATTTT; CDR3 protein: CASSPGDRGRTGTQYF
D gene: NA; clone size: NA; J gene: TRBJ2-3; V gene: TRBV19; CDR3 DNA: TGTGCCAGTAGTCGGACGCTAAGCACAGATACGCAGTATTTT; CDR3 protein: CASSRTLSTDTQYF
D gene: TRBD1; clone size: NA; J gene: TRBJ1-2; V gene: TRBV7-8; CDR3 DNA: TGTGCCAGCAGCGTCCGAACAGGGGCTGAGGCCAACTATGGCTACACCTTC; CDR3 protein: CASSVRTGAEANYGYTF
D gene: NA; clone size: NA; J gene: TRBJ2-1; V gene: TRBV5-1; CDR3 DNA: TGCGCCAGCAGCCCGGGACTGATAGACAATGAGCAGTTCTTC; CDR3 protein: CASSPGLIDNEQFF
D gene: TRBD1; clone size: NA; J gene: TRBJ2-7; V gene: TRBV29-1; CDR3 DNA: TGCAGCGTGGAGACAGGGCTTCTCTCCTACGAGCAGTACTTC; CDR3 protein: CSVETGLLSYEQYF
D gene: NA; clone size: NA; J gene: TRBJ2-7; V gene: TRBV10-1; CDR3 DNA: TGCGCCAGCAGTATAGGATCTACTTCCTACGAGCAGTACTTC; CDR3 protein: CASSIGSTSYEQYF
D gene: TRBD1; clone size: once; J gene: TRBJ1-5; V gene: TRBV2; CDR3 DNA: TGTGCCAGCAGCTACACAGGGGATCAGCCCCAGCATTTT; CDR3 protein: CASSYTGDQPQHF
D gene: NA; clone size: NA; J gene: TRBJ2-6; V gene: TRBV19; CDR3 DNA: TGTGCCAGTAGTATAGGAAGAGGGCTCTCTGGGGCCAACGTCCTGACTTTC; CDR3 protein: CASSIGRGLSGANVLTF
D gene: TRBD1; clone size: NA; J gene: TRBJ2-2; V gene: TRBV29-1; CDR3 DNA: TGCAGCGGACAGGGGGCGGGCGGGGAGCTGTTTTTT; CDR3 protein: CSGQGAGGELFF
D gene: TRBD1; clone size: NA; J gene: TRBJ2-7; V gene: TRBV19; CDR3 DNA: TGTGCCAGTAGTATCTCCGGGACAGATCTCTACGAGCAGTACTTC; CDR3 protein: CASSISGTDLYEQYF
D gene: NA; clone size: NA; J gene: TRBJ2-2; V gene: TRBV10-3; CDR3 DNA: TGTGCCATCAGAGGGACCGCCCCGGGCACCGGGGAGCTGTTTTTT; CDR3 protein: CAIRGTAPGTGELFF
D gene: NA; clone size: NA; J gene: TRBJ1-6; V gene: TRBV11-3; CDR3 DNA: TGTGCCAGCAGCTTAGAGTTAGGGTGGGCCCTCCACTTT; CDR3 protein: CASSLELGWALHF
D gene: NA; clone size: NA; J gene: TRBJ1-2; V gene: TRBV5-6; CDR3 DNA: TGTGCCAGCAGAGCACAGGGACGATCTAACTATGGCTACACCTTC; CDR3 protein: CASRAQGRSNYGYTF
D gene: TRBD1; clone size: NA; J gene: TRBJ2-3; V gene: TRBV15; CDR3 DNA: TGTGCCACCAGCAGAGAAGTAGCGGGACAGGGGCCTCCAGATACGCAGTATTTT; CDR3 protein: CATSREVAGQGPPDTQYF
D gene: TRBD1; clone size: NA; J gene: TRBJ1-4; V gene: TRBV5-1; CDR3 DNA: TGCGCCAGCAGCTTGGAGGACAGGACTAATGAAAAACTGTTTTTT; CDR3 protein: CASSLEDRTNEKLFF
D gene: TRBD2; clone size: NA; J gene: TRBJ2-3; V gene: TRBV5-1; CDR3 DNA: TGCGCCAGCAGCACGTCCGGGGGGAGCACAGATACGCAGTATTTT; CDR3 protein: CASSTSGGSTDTQYF
D gene: NA; clone size: NA; J gene: TRBJ2-7; V gene: TRBV19; CDR3 DNA: TGTGCCAGTAGTACCAGGGACTTTACCTACGAGCAGTACTTC; CDR3 protein: CASSTRDFTYEQYF
D gene: NA; clone size: NA; J gene: TRBJ2-7; V gene: TRBV19; CDR3 DNA: TGTGCCAGTAGTCAACCAGGACAGACCTACGAGCAGTACTTC; CDR3 protein: CASSQPGQTYEQYF
D gene: NA; clone size: NA; J gene: TRBJ1-2; V gene: TRBV18; CDR3 DNA: TGTGCCAGCTCACCACCGCTTGTAGGAAATGGCTACACCTTC; CDR3 protein: CASSPPLVGNGYTF
D gene: NA; clone size: NA; J gene: TRBJ2-3; V gene: TRBV5-1; CDR3 DNA: TGCGCCAGCAGCGCGCAGGGGAATTCAGATACGCAGTATTTT; CDR3 protein: CASSAQGNSDTQYF
D gene: NA; clone size: NA; J gene: TRBJ1-2; V gene: TRBV19; CDR3 DNA: TGTGCCAGTATGCTTCAAGGTGGGCAGGGTGTTAGCGGCTACACCTTC; CDR3 protein: CASMLQGGQGVSGYTF
D gene: TRBD2; clone size: NA; J gene: TRBJ2-5; V gene: TRBV7-9; CDR3 DNA: TGTGCCAGCAGCTGGACTAGCGGGAAAGAGACCCAGTACTTC; CDR3 protein: CASSWTSGKETQYF
D gene: TRBD1; clone size: NA; J gene: TRBJ2-1; V gene: TRBV30; CDR3 DNA: TGTGCCTGGAGTGTCGGCAGGGGGCTTAACAATGAGCAGTTCTTC; CDR3 protein: CAWSVGRGLNNEQFF
D gene: TRBD2; clone size: NA; J gene: TRBJ2-7; V gene: TRBV5-6; CDR3 DNA: TGTGCCAGCAGCGATAGAGGGAGCGGGGGGTACGAGCAGTACTTC; CDR3 protein: CASSDRGSGGYEQYF
D gene: NA; clone size: NA; J gene: TRBJ2-5; V gene: TRBV18; CDR3 DNA: TGTGCCAGCTCACCAACCAATCAAGAGACCCAGTACTTC; CDR3 protein: CASSPTNQETQYF
D gene: NA; clone size: NA; J gene: TRBJ2-2; V gene: TRBV19; CDR3 DNA: TGTGCCAGTAGTAGGGCAGGGTGGGACACCGGGGAGCTGTTTTTT; CDR3 protein: CASSRAGWDTGELFF
D gene: NA; clone size: NA; J gene: TRBJ1-5; V gene: TRBV19; CDR3 DNA: TGTGCCAGTAGTATAGGGGGACAACATAGCAATCAGCCCCAGCATTTT; CDR3 protein: CASSIGGQHSNQPQHF
D gene: TRBD2; clone size: once; J gene: TRBJ2-7; V gene: TRBV7-7; CDR3 DNA: TGTGCTAGCAGCCTACCGGGGGGGAACGAGCAGTACTTC; CDR3 protein: CASSLPGGNEQYF
D gene: TRBD1; clone size: NA; J gene: TRBJ2-7; V gene: TRBV19; CDR3 DNA: TGTGCCAGTAGTATCGGGACAGGGGGTGGCCCCTACGAGCAGTACTTC; CDR3 protein: CASSIGTGGGPYEQYF
D gene: NA; clone size: once; J gene: TRBJ2-7; V gene: TRBV9; CDR3 DNA: TGTGCCAGCAGCGTAGCTGGGGCCTCCTACGAGCAGTACTTC; CDR3 protein: CASSVAGASYEQYF